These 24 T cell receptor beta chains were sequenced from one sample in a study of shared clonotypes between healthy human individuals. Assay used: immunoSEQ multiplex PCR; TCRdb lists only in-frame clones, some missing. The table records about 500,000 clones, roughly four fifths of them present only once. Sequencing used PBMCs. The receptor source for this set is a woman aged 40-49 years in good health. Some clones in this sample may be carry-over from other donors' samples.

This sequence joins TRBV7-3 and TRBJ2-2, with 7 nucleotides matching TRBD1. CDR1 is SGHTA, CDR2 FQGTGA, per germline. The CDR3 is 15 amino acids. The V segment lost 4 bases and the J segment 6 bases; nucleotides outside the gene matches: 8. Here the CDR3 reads CASSSDRAGSGELFF. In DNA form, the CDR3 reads TGTGCCAGCAGCTCAGACAGGGCTGGATCCGGGGAGCTGTTTTTT. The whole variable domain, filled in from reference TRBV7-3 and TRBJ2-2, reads GAGVSQTPSNKVTEKGKYVELRCDPISGHTALYWYRQSLGQGPEFLIYFQGTGAADDSGLPNDRFFAVRPEGSVSTLKIQRTERGDSAVYLCASSSDRAGSGELFFGEGSRLTVL.

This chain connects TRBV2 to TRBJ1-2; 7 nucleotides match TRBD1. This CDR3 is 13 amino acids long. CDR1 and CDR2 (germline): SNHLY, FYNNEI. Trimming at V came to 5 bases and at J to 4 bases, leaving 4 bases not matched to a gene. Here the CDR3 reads CASSRDSGYGYTF. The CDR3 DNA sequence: TGTGCCAGCAGTCGGGACAGTGGCTATGGCTACACCTTC.

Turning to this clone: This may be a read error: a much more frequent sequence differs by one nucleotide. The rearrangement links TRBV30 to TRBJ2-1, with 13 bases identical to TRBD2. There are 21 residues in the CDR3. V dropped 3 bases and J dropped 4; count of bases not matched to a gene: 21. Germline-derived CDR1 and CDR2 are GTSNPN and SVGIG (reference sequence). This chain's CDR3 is CAWSGEPGLAGLRAYYNEQFF. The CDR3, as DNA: TGTGCCTGGAGCGGAGAGCCGGGACTAGCGGGACTCCGCGCGTATTACAATGAGCAGTTCTTC.

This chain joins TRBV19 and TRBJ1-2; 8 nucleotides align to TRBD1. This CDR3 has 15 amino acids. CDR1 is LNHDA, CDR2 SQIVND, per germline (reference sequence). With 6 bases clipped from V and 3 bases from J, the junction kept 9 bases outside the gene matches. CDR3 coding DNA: TGTGCCAGTAGCCGCAACCCGGGACAGGACTATGGCTACACCTTC. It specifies CASSRNPGQDYGYTF.

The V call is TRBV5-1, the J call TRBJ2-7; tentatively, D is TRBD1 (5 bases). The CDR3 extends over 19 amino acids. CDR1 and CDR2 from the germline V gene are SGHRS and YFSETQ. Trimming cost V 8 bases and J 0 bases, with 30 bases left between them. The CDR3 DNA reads TGCGCCAGTCCTGCCCATACCCGCAGGGTAAGGATAGACTCCTACGAGCAGTACTTC. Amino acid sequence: CASPAHTRRVRIDSYEQYF.

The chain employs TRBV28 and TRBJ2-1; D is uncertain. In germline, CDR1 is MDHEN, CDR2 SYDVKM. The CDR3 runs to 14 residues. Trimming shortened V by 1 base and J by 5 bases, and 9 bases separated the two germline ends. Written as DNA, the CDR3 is TGTGCCAGCAGTTTATCGTTCCGAGACAATGAGCAGTTCTTC. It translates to CASSLSFRDNEQFF.

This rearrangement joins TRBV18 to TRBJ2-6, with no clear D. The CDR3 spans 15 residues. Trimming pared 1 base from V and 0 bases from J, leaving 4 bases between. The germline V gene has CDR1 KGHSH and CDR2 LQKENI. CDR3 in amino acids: CASSPRNSGANVLTF. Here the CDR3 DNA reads TGTGCCAGCTCACCACGGAACTCTGGGGCCAACGTCCTGACTTTC. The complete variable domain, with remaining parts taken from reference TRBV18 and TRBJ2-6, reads NAGVMQNPRHLVRRRGQEARLRCSPMKGHSHVYWYRQLPEEGLKFMVYLQKENIIDESGMPKERFSAEFPKEGPSILRIQQVVRGDSAAYFCASSPRNSGANVLTFGAGSRLTVL.

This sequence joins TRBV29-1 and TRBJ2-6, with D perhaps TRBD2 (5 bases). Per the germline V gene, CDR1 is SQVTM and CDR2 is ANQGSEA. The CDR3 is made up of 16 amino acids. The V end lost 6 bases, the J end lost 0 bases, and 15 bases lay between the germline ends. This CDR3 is CSVAGGRNSGANVLTF. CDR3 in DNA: TGCAGCGTGGCCGGAGGCAGGAACTCTGGGGCCAACGTCCTGACTTTC.

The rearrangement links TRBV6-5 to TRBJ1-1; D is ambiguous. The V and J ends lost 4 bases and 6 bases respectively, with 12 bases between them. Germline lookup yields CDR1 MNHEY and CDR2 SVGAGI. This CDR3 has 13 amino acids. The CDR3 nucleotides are TGTGCCAGCAGTTTCCGGACGAGGGCTGAAGCTTTCTTT. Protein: CASSFRTRAEAFF.

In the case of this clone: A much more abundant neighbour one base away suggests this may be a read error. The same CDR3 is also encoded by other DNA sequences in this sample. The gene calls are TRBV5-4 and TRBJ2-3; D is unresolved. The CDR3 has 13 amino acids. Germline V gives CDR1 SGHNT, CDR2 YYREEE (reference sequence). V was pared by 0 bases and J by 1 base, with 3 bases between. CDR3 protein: CASSLAGTDTQYF. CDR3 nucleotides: TGTGCCAGCAGCTTGGCAGGCACAGATACGCAGTATTTT. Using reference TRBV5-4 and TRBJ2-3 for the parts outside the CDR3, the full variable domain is ETGVTQSPTHLIKTRGQQVTLRCSSQSGHNTVSWYQQALGQGPQFIFQYYREEENGRGNFPPRFSGLQFPNYSSELNVNALELDDSALYLCASSLAGTDTQYFGPGTRLTVL.

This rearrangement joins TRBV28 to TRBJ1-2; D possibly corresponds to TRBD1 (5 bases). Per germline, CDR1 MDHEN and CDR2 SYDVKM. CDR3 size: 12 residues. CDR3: CAAGAMIYGYTF. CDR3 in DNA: TGTGCAGCTGGGGCGATGATCTATGGCTACACCTTC.

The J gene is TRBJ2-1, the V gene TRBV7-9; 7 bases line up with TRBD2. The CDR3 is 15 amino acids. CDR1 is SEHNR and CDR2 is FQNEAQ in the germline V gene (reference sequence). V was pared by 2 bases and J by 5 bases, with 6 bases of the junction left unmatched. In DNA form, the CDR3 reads TGTGCCAGCAGCTTACTGGGGCTAGCGGACAATGAGCAGTTCTTC. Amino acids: CASSLLGLADNEQFF.

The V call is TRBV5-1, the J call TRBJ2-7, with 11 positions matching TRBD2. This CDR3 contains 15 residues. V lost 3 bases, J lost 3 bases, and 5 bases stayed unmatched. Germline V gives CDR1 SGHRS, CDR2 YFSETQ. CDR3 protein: CASSSAGTSGYEQYF. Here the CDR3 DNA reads TGCGCCAGCAGCTCAGCCGGGACTAGCGGCTACGAGCAGTACTTC.

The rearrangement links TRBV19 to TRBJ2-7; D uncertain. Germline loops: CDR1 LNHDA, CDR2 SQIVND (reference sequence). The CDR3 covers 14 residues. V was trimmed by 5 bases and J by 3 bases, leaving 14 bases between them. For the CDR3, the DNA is TGTGCCAGTAGTCGATCGGCGGATGACTACGAGCAGTACTTC. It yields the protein CASSRSADDYEQYF. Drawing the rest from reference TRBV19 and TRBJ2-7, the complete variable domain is DGGITQSPKYLFRKEGQNVTLSCEQNLNHDAMYWYRQDPGQGLRLIYYSQIVNDFQKGDIAEGYSVSREKKESFPLTVTSAQKNPTAFYLCASSRSADDYEQYFGPGTRLTVT.

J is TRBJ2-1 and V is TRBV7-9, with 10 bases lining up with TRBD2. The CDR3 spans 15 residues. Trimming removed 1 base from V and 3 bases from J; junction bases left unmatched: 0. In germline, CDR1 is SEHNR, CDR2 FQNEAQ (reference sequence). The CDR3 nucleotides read TGTGCCAGCAGCTTAGGGACTAGCGGCTACAATGAGCAGTTCTTC. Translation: CASSLGTSGYNEQFF.

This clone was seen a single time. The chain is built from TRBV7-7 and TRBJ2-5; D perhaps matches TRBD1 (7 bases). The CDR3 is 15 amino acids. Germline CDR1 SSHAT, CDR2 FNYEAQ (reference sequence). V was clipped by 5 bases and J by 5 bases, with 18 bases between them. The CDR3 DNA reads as TGTGCCAGCAGCCCCGCTCGGGCAGGGGGGGAGACCCAGTACTTC. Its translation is CASSPARAGGETQYF.

DNA for the CDR3: TGTGCCAGCAGCCCCCTCATCGGGGGGCGTTCGGGACTGAATGAAAAACTGTTTTTT. The encoded protein is CASSPLIGGRSGLNEKLFF. J is TRBJ1-4 and V is TRBV7-9; perhaps TRBD1 as D (6 bases). Germline V gives CDR1 SEHNR, CDR2 FQNEAQ (reference sequence). V was pared by 5 bases and J by 5 bases, with 27 bases between. CDR3 length: 19 amino acids.

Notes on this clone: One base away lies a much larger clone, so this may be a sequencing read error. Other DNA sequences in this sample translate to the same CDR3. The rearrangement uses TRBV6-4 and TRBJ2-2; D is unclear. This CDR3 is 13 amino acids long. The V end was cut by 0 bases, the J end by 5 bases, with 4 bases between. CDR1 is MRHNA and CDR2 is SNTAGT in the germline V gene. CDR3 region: CASSDSETGELFF. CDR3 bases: TGTGCCAGCAGTGACTCTGAGACCGGGGAGCTGTTTTTT.

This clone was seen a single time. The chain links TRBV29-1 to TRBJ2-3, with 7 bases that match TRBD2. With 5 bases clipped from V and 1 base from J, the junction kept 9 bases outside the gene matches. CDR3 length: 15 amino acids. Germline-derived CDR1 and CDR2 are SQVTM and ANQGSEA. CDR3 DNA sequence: TGCAGCGTTCAGAAGCGGGAAGGAGGCACAGATACGCAGTATTTT. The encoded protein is CSVQKREGGTDTQYF.

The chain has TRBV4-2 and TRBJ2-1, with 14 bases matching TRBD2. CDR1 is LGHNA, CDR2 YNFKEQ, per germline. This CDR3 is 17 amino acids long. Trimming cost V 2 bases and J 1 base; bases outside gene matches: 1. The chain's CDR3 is CASSQRLAGGSYNEQFF. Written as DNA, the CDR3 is TGTGCCAGCAGCCAAAGACTAGCGGGAGGGTCCTACAATGAGCAGTTCTTC.

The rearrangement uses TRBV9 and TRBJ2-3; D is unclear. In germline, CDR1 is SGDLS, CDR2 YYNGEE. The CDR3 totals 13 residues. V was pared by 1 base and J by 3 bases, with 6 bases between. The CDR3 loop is CASSVRQTDTQYF. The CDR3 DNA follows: TGTGCCAGCAGCGTACGGCAGACAGATACGCAGTATTTT.

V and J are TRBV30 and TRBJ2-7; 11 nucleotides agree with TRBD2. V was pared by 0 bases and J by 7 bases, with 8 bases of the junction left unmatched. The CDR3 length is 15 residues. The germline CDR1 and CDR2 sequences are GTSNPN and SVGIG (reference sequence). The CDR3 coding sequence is TGTGCCTGGAGTGTAGTAGCGGGAGGGCCGGGGGAGCAGTACTTC. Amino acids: CAWSVVAGGPGEQYF.

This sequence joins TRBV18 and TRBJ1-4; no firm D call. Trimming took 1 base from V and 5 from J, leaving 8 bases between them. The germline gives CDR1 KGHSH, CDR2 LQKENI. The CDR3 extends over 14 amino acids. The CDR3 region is CASSPQGRNEKLFF. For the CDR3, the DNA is TGTGCCAGCTCACCACAAGGGAGGAATGAAAAACTGTTTTTT.

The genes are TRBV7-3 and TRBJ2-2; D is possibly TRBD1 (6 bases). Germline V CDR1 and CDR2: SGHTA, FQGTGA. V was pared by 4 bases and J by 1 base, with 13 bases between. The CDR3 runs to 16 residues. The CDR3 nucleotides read TGTGCCAGCAGCTCCCACGGGACACTGAACACCGGGGAGCTGTTTTTT. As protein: CASSSHGTLNTGELFF.